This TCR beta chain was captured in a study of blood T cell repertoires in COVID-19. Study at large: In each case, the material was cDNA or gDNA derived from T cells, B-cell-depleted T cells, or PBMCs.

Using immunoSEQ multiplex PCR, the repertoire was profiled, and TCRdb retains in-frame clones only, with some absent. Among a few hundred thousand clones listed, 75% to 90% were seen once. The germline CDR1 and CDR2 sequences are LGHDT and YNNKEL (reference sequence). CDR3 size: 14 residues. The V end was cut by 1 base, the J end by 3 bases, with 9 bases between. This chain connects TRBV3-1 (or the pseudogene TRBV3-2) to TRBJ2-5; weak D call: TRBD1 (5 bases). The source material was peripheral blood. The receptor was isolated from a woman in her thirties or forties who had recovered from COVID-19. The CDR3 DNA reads TGTGCCAGCAGCCAAGGGGGCTGGGAAGAGACCCAGTACTTC. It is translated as CASSQGGWEETQYF.